This T cell receptor (beta chain) was recorded in a study of beta chain features in type 1 diabetes. Of note for this clone: As yet, its antigen is unknown.

V dropped 4 bases and J dropped 1 base, with 14 bases sitting between them. The CDR3 loop spans 15 amino acids. Germline V gene data show CDR1 as SGDLS and CDR2 as YYNGEE. Study observations and caveats: Highly expressing activated T cells could be over-counted with a cDNA template. Patients and controls would be equally affected if PCR favored shorter templates. Individuals with type 1 diabetes displayed fewer insertions and more deletions at VDJ junctions.

Of the isolated RNA, all was reverse transcribed, and so the sequenced material was expressed TCRB transcripts. The study sequenced naive, central memory and regulatory T cell samples to an average of about 3.6 million reads. Clones were sequenced by immunoSEQ multiplex PCR, and TCRdb holds only the in-frame ones, with some missing. There are 450,000 to 550,000 clones in the sample; 30% occur only once, and 0.065% lies in the top ten. This chain links TRBV9 with TRBJ1-1; TRBD1 might be the D (5 bases). The sequence derives from a young man in good health. Sequenced input: naive CD4+ T cells from blood. CDR3 in amino acids: CASSPLVGGNTEAFF. DNA for the CDR3: TGTGCCAGCAGCCCCTTAGTGGGGGGGAACACTGAAGCTTTCTTT.